These T cell receptor beta chains were read from a single sample in a study of T cell responses to AZD1222 COVID-19 vaccine. The method was immunoSEQ multiplex PCR; TCRdb's version includes in-frame clones alone and lacks a portion of them. This table has about 150,000 clones, approximately 90% appearing once. Here the sequenced sample was peripheral blood, taken on day 0 of AZD1222 vaccination. The receptor set was obtained from an adult in good health. Each CDR3 is given with its conserved first and last residue.

TRBV30	TRBJ2-7	CACRDRALEQYF
TRBV3-1/TRBV3-2	TRBJ1-6	CASSQRDSNSPLHF
TRBV11-2	TRBJ2-2	CASSFSGSGIGELFF
TRBV19	TRBJ2-7	CASSIQRGSYEQYF
TRBV28	TRBJ1-1	CASSQMGNTEAFF
TRBV19	TRBJ1-5	CASSIGGQPQHF
TRBV4-3	TRBJ1-5	CASSQDGQSNQPQHF
TRBV6-4	TRBJ2-1	CACCDGTGGGNEQFF
TRBV19	TRBJ2-2	CASRPGHTLGTGELFF
TRBV7-2	TRBJ1-5	CASSSDIYSNQPQHF
TRBV19	TRBJ2-7	CASSLSGPYYEQYF
TRBV5-1	TRBJ1-1	CASSLEIRQNTEAFF
TRBV4-3	TRBJ2-7	CASSQGLAGAYEQYF
TRBV6-5	TRBJ1-1	CASSYGRGARTEAFF
TRBV5-4	TRBJ2-7	CASSSEDTWDEQYF
TRBV11-2	TRBJ2-7	CASSLDSVSTYEQYF
TRBV7-8	TRBJ2-1	CASSFLAGGGSYNEQFF
TRBV2	TRBJ2-7	CASSGARWPYEQYF
TRBV24-1	TRBJ2-5	CATSTKTGLVQETQYF
TRBV3-1/TRBV3-2	TRBJ2-2	CASELASTGELFF
TRBV28	TRBJ1-1	CASSLRGTEAFF
TRBV28	TRBJ1-2	CASSVQGSYGYTF
TRBV19	TRBJ1-1	CASSIRTGNTEAFF
TRBV7-2	TRBJ1-2	CASSPQGNSYGYTF
TRBV28	TRBJ2-5	CASREDRQGYQETQYF
TRBV25-1	TRBJ2-1	CASSESGGYYNEQFF
TRBV6-5	TRBJ1-4	CASSRATNEKLFF